The sequence of this T cell receptor (beta chain) was determined in a study of shared clonotypes between healthy human individuals. Libraries were prepared by immunoSEQ multiplex PCR; TCRdb keeps only in-frame clonotypes and omits some of them. This sample has hundreds of thousands of clones, with about 96% found just once. CD45RO negativity and positive selection for CCR7 defined naive CD8 cells, a population that excluded terminally differentiated effector memory CD45RA+ cells. This receptor was obtained from a young woman in good health. The specimen sequenced was naive CD8+ T cells sorted from blood.

The CDR3 DNA is TGTGCCAGCAGTTACGGACAGGGGGCGCGCAATGAGCAGTTCTTC. Translating gives CASSYGQGARNEQFF. The rearrangement links TRBV6-5 to TRBJ2-1; 11 positions agree with TRBD1. The V segment lost 2 bases and the J segment 6 bases; nucleotides outside the gene matches: 3. Looked up from germline, CDR1 is MNHEY and CDR2 is SVGAGI. The CDR3 covers 15 residues.